Given below is one T cell receptor beta chain in context. No antigen is known for it. This sample was included in a study of post-analysis software for immune sequencing data. The overall study: Patients had relapsing-remitting, secondary progressive or progressive-relapsing multiple sclerosis; some lacked subtype. General study results and limits: Normalized Chao1 diversity in multiple sclerosis patients fell significantly below that of controls. Same-batch preparations were strongly co-clustered by F measure. TRBV segments more frequent in patients than in controls numbered roughly five and included TRBV5-6, TRBV5-1 and TRBV20-1.

Presence of unique molecular identifiers characterized the TCR beta cDNA libraries. Roughly 0.5 million cDNA molecules were obtained from roughly 1 to 10 million T cells. MiXCR was run by TCRdb on the PCR reads, yielding one entry per CDR3 protein. This sample has about 770,000 distinct CDR3 sequences, with 40% to 55% found just once. J lost 8 bases, V lost 4 bases, and 4 bases had no gene match. The CDR3 sequence is 13 residues long. Germline loops: CDR1 SGHRS, CDR2 YFSETQ. The sequence came from a girl aged 5 to 17 with multiple sclerosis. The rearrangement uses TRBV5-1 and TRBJ2-4; 9 bases line up with TRBD1. Sequencing was carried out using blood. The CDR3 nucleotides read TGCGCCAGCAGCCGGGACAGGGCAGACATTCAGTACTTC. It yields the protein CASSRDRADIQYF.